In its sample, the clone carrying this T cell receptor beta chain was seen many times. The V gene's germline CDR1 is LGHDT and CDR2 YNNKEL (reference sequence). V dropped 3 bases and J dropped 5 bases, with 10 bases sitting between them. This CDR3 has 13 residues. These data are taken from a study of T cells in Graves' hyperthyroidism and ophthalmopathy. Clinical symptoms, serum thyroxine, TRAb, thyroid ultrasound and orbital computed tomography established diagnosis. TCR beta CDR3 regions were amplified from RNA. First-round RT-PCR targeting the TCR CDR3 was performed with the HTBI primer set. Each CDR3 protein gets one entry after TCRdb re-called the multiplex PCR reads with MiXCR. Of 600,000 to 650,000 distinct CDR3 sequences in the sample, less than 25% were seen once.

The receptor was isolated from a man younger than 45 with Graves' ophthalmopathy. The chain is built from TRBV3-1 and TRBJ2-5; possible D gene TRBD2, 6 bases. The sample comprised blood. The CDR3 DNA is TGTGCCAGCAGCCAGGGCGGGAAGGAGACCCAGTACTTC. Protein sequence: CASSQGGKETQYF.